The source of this T cell receptor beta chain is a study of response to subunit inactivated influenza vaccine. MiXCR was run by TCRdb on the RT-PCR reads, yielding one entry per CDR3 protein. The repertoire has more than 700,000 distinct CDR3 sequences, 21% of them found once; the top ten carry approximately 10%. Overall study results and limits: It was the authors' suggestion that each seasonal influenza vaccination recruits few new T cells.

Per germline, CDR1 MGHRA and CDR2 YSYEKL. V lost 3 bases and J lost 5, with 14 bases in between. This CDR3 has 14 residues. Turning to this clonotype: The antigen is not known.

The sample here was PBMCs from blood, taken about 5 days after vaccination. The V gene is TRBV4-1, the J gene TRBJ2-7; D unclear. The TCR sequence derives from a man between 50 and 59 years old who received an inactivated influenza vaccine. CDR3 nucleotides: TGCGCCAGCAGCCACCGAGACGGTTACGACGAGCAGTACTTC. Encoded protein: CASSHRDGYDEQYF.